The 14 T cell receptor beta chains presented below share a single source sample, sequenced in a study of multiple sclerosis patients with progressive multifocal leukoencephalopathy. Sequencing was performed with immunoSEQ multiplex PCR; in TCRdb, only in-frame clones are kept and a portion is missing. This sample yields about 33,000 clones, of which more than 75% are seen a single time; under 4% belongs to the top ten. Time point given: time of PML onset. This material consisted of PBMCs, taken from a patient treated with natalizumab. The origin of the receptors is a human donor with progressive multifocal leukoencephalopathy.

The chain employs TRBV18 and TRBJ1-5; the D gene is possibly TRBD1 (5 bases). The CDR3 loop spans 13 amino acids. Trimming removed 3 bases from V and 4 bases from J, with 7 bases in between. Per germline, CDR1 KGHSH and CDR2 LQKENI. CDR3 loop: CASSPGGNQPQHF. DNA of the CDR3: TGTGCCAGCTCACCGGGGGGGAATCAGCCCCAGCATTTT.

This chain connects TRBV10-3 to TRBJ2-1, with D possibly called TRBD1 or TRBD2 (5 bases each). CDR1 and CDR2 from the germline V gene are ENHRY and SYGVKD. V dropped 10 bases and J dropped 8 bases, with 24 bases sitting between them. The CDR3 spans 15 residues. The CDR3 here is CATGVGVHGRDEQFF. As DNA, the CDR3 is TGTGCCACCGGGGTGGGGGTTCATGGTAGGGATGAGCAGTTCTTC.

This clone occurred a few times. The chain uses TRBV2 and TRBJ1-1; 9 bases match TRBD1. The V gene end was trimmed by 8 bases and the J gene end by 3 bases; junction bases not matched to a gene: 4. The CDR3 covers 13 residues. The V gene's germline CDR1 is SNHLY and CDR2 FYNNEI. The CDR3 bases are TGTGCCAGCGGGACAGGGTGGGACACTGAAGCTTTCTTT. Its protein is CASGTGWDTEAFF.

V usage is TRBV23-1 and J usage is TRBJ2-7, with a possible D match to TRBD1 (6 bases). TRBV23-1 is filed as an ORF, its function uncertain. The V end was cut by 6 bases, the J end by 2 bases, with 17 bases between. The CDR3 length is 15 residues. This CDR3 reads CASRPLPDRAYEQYF. DNA for the CDR3: TGCGCCAGCAGACCCCTCCCGGACAGAGCCTACGAGCAGTACTTC.

The chain uses TRBV6-1 and TRBJ2-7, with D possibly TRBD2 on 6 matching bases. This CDR3 has 14 residues. Germline V CDR1 and CDR2: MNHNS, SASEGT. Trimming stripped 6 bases from V and 0 bases from J, with 12 bases between. The CDR3 region is CASRRAGASYEQYF. The CDR3 coding sequence is TGTGCCAGCAGGAGAGCGGGTGCCTCCTACGAGCAGTACTTC.

V is TRBV27 and J is TRBJ1-2; the D gene is possibly TRBD1 (5 bases). Trimming removed 10 bases from V and 6 bases from J, with 18 bases in between. Germline CDR1 and CDR2: MNHEY and SMNVEV (reference sequence). There are 13 residues in the CDR3. The CDR3 nucleotides are TGTGCCACCCAGGGTGTCGGGTATCATGGCTACACCTTC. This sequence encodes CATQGVGYHGYTF.

V usage is TRBV6-5 and J usage is TRBJ2-3, with D unresolved. The CDR3 loop spans 13 amino acids. Germline CDR1 and CDR2: MNHEY and SVGAGI. Between the trimmed V and J ends, which lost 4 bases and 9 bases, there was a span of 14 bases. This CDR3 is CASSWVGTKTQYF. Here the CDR3 DNA reads TGTGCCAGCAGTTGGGTTGGAACGAAGACGCAGTATTTT.

This clone was seen a handful of times. The gene calls are TRBV15 and TRBJ1-4, with 9 positions matching TRBD1. Germline V lookup: CDR1 LNHNV, CDR2 YYDKDF (reference sequence). The J segment lost 7 bases and the V segment lost 6 bases, leaving 9 bases of the junction unmatched. The CDR3 has 15 residues. CDR3 loop: CATRITGGLGEKLFF. The CDR3 DNA reads as TGTGCCACCAGGATAACAGGGGGCTTGGGTGAAAAACTGTTTTTT.

In nucleotides, the CDR3 is TGCGCCAGCAGCTTGGCCGTGCAGGGCCTGGGAGGGCAGCTGTTTTTT. This codes for CASSLAVQGLGGQLFF. This chain connects TRBV5-1 to TRBJ2-2, with 7 positions matching TRBD2. The CDR3 consists of 16 residues. The J segment lost 12 bases and the V segment lost 0 bases, leaving 14 bases of the junction unmatched. CDR1 is SGHRS, CDR2 YFSETQ, per germline.

The genes are TRBV18 and TRBJ2-7; either TRBD1 or TRBD2 may supply D (5 bases each). Germline V gene sequence: CDR1 KGHSH, CDR2 LQKENI. The CDR3 totals 14 residues. The V gene lost 6 bases and the J gene lost 2 bases, with 14 bases spanning the gap. Here the CDR3 DNA reads TGTGCCAGCTCTCGAGGGGCGGGCACCTACGAGCAGTACTTC. This codes for CASSRGAGTYEQYF.

The chain couples TRBV7-8 to TRBJ2-1; 10 nucleotides agree with TRBD2. Germline CDR1 reads SGHVS; CDR2 reads FQNEAQ. Trimming took 5 bases from V and 7 from J; bases not matched to a gene: 8. The CDR3 is 15 residues long. The CDR3 DNA reads TGTGCCAGCAGCCCGGGGGCTAGCGGGAGTAATGAGCAGTTCTTC. Protein: CASSPGASGSNEQFF.

In regard to this clone: A read error may produce the germline difference seen at one junction end. V and J are TRBV7-7 and TRBJ2-2, with 9 bases that match TRBD2. The CDR3 spans 15 residues. CDR1 is SSHAT, CDR2 FNYEAQ, per germline (reference sequence). This chain's CDR3 is CASSRGLAGTGELFF. Written as DNA, the CDR3 is TGTGCTAGCAGCCGAGGGCTAGCGGGAACCGGGGAGCTGTTTTTT.

The V gene is TRBV10-1, the J gene TRBJ2-7; D gene ambiguous. There are 12 residues in the CDR3. The V gene lost 4 bases and the J gene lost 2 bases, with 6 bases spanning the gap. Per germline, CDR1 WNHNN and CDR2 SYGVQD (reference sequence). Written as DNA, the CDR3 is TGCGCCAGCAGTGGAGACCCCTACGAGCAGTACTTC. Its translation: CASSGDPYEQYF.

The chain has TRBV28 and TRBJ2-3, with 10 bases aligning to TRBD1. The germline CDR1 and CDR2 sequences are MDHEN and SYDVKM. Trimming removed 5 bases from V and 4 bases from J; junction bases left unmatched: 6. This CDR3 has 15 residues. Written as DNA, the CDR3 is TGTGCCAGCAGTCCAAGACAGGGGGCGGCAGATACGCAGTATTTT. Translation gives CASSPRQGAADTQYF.